This passage covers 29 T cell receptor beta chains from one sample sequenced in a study of control samples from healthy donors and cancer patients. Libraries were prepared by immunoSEQ multiplex PCR; TCRdb keeps only in-frame clonotypes and omits some of them. Here the sample spans some 70,000 clones, nearly 85% being singletons. What was sequenced was blood. Receptors originate from a man between 60 and 75 years old in good health.

Here the CDR3 DNA reads TGCAGTGCTAGACTAGATGAAAAACTGTTTTTT. Translated: CSARLDEKLFF. The chain uses TRBV20-1 and TRBJ1-4; D ambiguous. Germline CDR1 is DFQATT and CDR2 is SNEGSKA (reference sequence). The CDR3 length is 11 residues. Trimming pared 2 bases from V and 6 bases from J, leaving 4 bases between.

V usage is TRBV12-3 or TRBV12-4 and J usage is TRBJ1-2; D is undetermined. The CDR3 has 13 residues. Trimming cost V 7 bases and J 4 bases, with 13 bases left between them. In nucleotides, the CDR3 is TGTGCCAGCACTATACACATGCTCTATGGCTACACCTTC. Translating it yields CASTIHMLYGYTF.

The genes are TRBV5-6 and TRBJ1-4; 7 bases match TRBD1. Per germline, CDR1 SGHDT and CDR2 YYEEEE. The CDR3 length is 15 residues. V shed 4 bases and J 6 bases; nucleotides not matched to a gene: 9. CDR3 region: CASSGRGHRDEKLFF. In DNA, the CDR3 is TGTGCCAGCAGCGGAAGGGGGCATCGTGATGAAAAACTGTTTTTT. The entire variable domain, with the rest obtained from reference TRBV5-6 and TRBJ1-4, is as follows: DAGVTQSPTHLIKTRGQQVTLRCSPKSGHDTVSWYQQALGQGPQFIFQYYEEEERQRGNFPDRFSGHQFPNYSSELNVNALLLGDSALYLCASSGRGHRDEKLFFGSGTQLSVL.

This chain uses TRBV5-1 with TRBJ2-7, with a weak D call TRBD2 (6 bases). This CDR3 contains 14 residues. V was cut by 4 bases and J by 4 bases, with 15 bases left in between. The germline gives CDR1 SGHRS, CDR2 YFSETQ. The CDR3 sequence: CASSAAGTEYEQYF. CDR3 sequence (DNA): TGCGCCAGCAGCGCCGCCGGGACTGAGTACGAGCAGTACTTC.

The chain recombines TRBV6-1 with TRBJ2-3, with TRBD1 identical over 7 bases. After removal of 2 bases from V and 1 base from J, the junction contained 9 bases not matched to a gene. The CDR3 runs 17 residues. Germline V gives CDR1 MNHNS, CDR2 SASEGT. DNA for the CDR3: TGTGCCAGCAGTGAAATCTGGTTAGGGGGCGGCACAGATACGCAGTATTTT. The encoded protein is CASSEIWLGGGTDTQYF.

The gene calls are TRBV21-1 and TRBJ1-6. TRBV21-1 is labeled a pseudogene. This CDR3 has 17 amino acids. CDR3 amino acids: CASSNGGPSSYNSPLHF. The CDR3 DNA sequence: TGTGCCAGCAGCAATGGGGGGCCGAGCTCCTATAATTCACCCCTCCACTTT.

The chain is built from TRBV6-2 or TRBV6-3 and TRBJ2-7, with TRBD2 matching 8 bases. V shed 3 bases and J 5 bases; nucleotides not matched to a gene: 6. The CDR3 runs 14 residues. Germline V lookup: CDR1 MNHEY, CDR2 SVGEGT. The CDR3 loop reads CASSYYSGSNEQYF. The CDR3 coding sequence is TGTGCCAGCAGTTATTACAGCGGGAGCAACGAGCAGTACTTC.

The chain has TRBV6-6 and TRBJ2-5; 7 bases are shared with TRBD2. The junction had 6 bases not matched to a gene; V was cut back by 6 bases and J by 5 bases. The germline V gene encodes CDR1 MNHNY and CDR2 SVGAGI (reference sequence). This CDR3 is 13 amino acids long. The CDR3 is CASRGLYGETQYF. The CDR3, as DNA: TGTGCCAGCAGGGGACTATATGGGGAGACCCAGTACTTC.

The chain recombines TRBV30 with TRBJ1-1, with D hard to call. V dropped 0 bases and J dropped 1 base, with 9 bases sitting between them. There are 14 residues in the CDR3. Germline CDR1 GTSNPN, CDR2 SVGIG (reference sequence). The CDR3 is CAWSVADRNTEAFF. DNA of the CDR3: TGTGCCTGGAGTGTAGCGGATAGGAACACTGAAGCTTTCTTT.

This clone appeared a single time. This rearrangement joins TRBV7-3 to TRBJ2-3; D not certain. V shed 5 bases and J shed 1 base, with 7 bases lying between them. The CDR3 totals 13 residues. Germline values: CDR1 SGHTA, CDR2 FQGTGA. Here the CDR3 reads CASSPYGTDTQYF. CDR3 in DNA: TGTGCCAGCAGCCCGTATGGCACAGATACGCAGTATTTT. Combining the CDR3 with reference TRBV7-3 and TRBJ2-3 gives the whole variable domain GAGVSQTPSNKVTEKGKYVELRCDPISGHTALYWYRQSLGQGPEFLIYFQGTGAADDSGLPNDRFFAVRPEGSVSTLKIQRTERGDSAVYLCASSPYGTDTQYFGPGTRLTVL.

The chain uses TRBV5-6 and TRBJ1-6; D may be TRBD1 (6 bases). There are 16 residues in the CDR3. The V end was cut by 3 bases, the J end by 7 bases, with 17 bases between. Germline V gives CDR1 SGHDT, CDR2 YYEEEE. CDR3 residues: CASSWSTGLRNSPLHF. In DNA, the CDR3 is TGTGCCAGCAGCTGGTCTACAGGGCTTCGAAATTCACCCCTCCACTTT.

This chain links TRBV7-9 with TRBJ1-5; D not resolved. The CDR3 covers 12 residues. V lost 5 bases and J 4 bases, leaving 6 bases between the germline ends. Germline V gene data show CDR1 as SEHNR and CDR2 as FQNEAQ (reference sequence). CDR3 protein: CASSISNQPQHF. The CDR3 DNA reads TGTGCCAGCAGCATAAGTAATCAGCCCCAGCATTTT.

The chain links TRBV7-2 to TRBJ2-3, with D perhaps TRBD1 (5 bases). V lost 1 base and J 0 bases, leaving 8 bases between the germline ends. The germline gives CDR1 SGHTA, CDR2 FQGNSA. CDR3 length equals 15 residues. The chain's CDR3 is CASSLDGASTDTQYF. The DNA for the CDR3 is TGTGCCAGCAGCTTAGATGGGGCCAGCACAGATACGCAGTATTTT.

The chain joins TRBV29-1 to TRBJ1-1, with D unresolved. This CDR3 contains 13 residues. Trimming took off 2 bases at V and 0 bases at J, with 7 bases between the two ends. Looked up from germline, CDR1 is SQVTM and CDR2 is ANQGSEA. The CDR3 nucleotides are TGCAGCGTTGAAACCAGCATGAACACTGAAGCTTTCTTT. Protein product: CSVETSMNTEAFF.

The chain employs TRBV9 and TRBJ2-1; the match to TRBD2 covers 8 bases. The J segment lost 5 bases and the V segment lost 5 bases, leaving 9 bases of the junction unmatched. Germline assignment: CDR1 SGDLS and CDR2 YYNGEE. The CDR3 loop spans 15 amino acids. The CDR3 sequence is CASSYTGTSNNEQFF. In DNA, the CDR3 is TGTGCCAGCAGTTATACCGGGACTAGTAACAATGAGCAGTTCTTC.

The rearrangement uses TRBV5-1 and TRBJ2-2; TRBD2 matches at 8 bases. This CDR3 has 16 residues. Trimming took 2 bases from V and 6 from J; bases not matched to a gene: 9. In germline, CDR1 is SGHRS, CDR2 YFSETQ. This chain's CDR3 is CASSFNPSGFSGELFF. In nucleotides, the CDR3 is TGCGCCAGCAGCTTTAACCCTAGCGGGTTCTCCGGGGAGCTGTTTTTT.

V gene TRBV19 combines with J gene TRBJ2-5, with 7 bases identical to TRBD1. The CDR3 loop spans 14 amino acids. Germline V lookup: CDR1 LNHDA, CDR2 SQIVND (reference sequence). J lost 2 bases, V lost 7 bases, and 7 bases had no gene match. The CDR3 region is CASTRGDSQETQYF. In DNA, the CDR3 is TGTGCCAGTACCCGAGGGGACAGTCAAGAGACCCAGTACTTC.

The chain combines TRBV19 with TRBJ1-1; TRBD1 is a possible D gene (5 bases). Trimming took off 5 bases at V and 5 bases at J, with 15 bases between the two ends. The CDR3 spans 14 residues. Germline V gene data show CDR1 as LNHDA and CDR2 as SQIVND (reference sequence). CDR3: CASSSRREGTEAFF. DNA of the CDR3: TGTGCCAGTAGTTCGCGCAGGGAGGGTACTGAAGCTTTCTTT.

The chain joins TRBV6-2 or TRBV6-3 to TRBJ2-7; the match to TRBD1 covers 9 bases. Losses at the gene ends were 5 bases for V and 4 bases for J; bases not matched to a gene: 12. Germline V lookup: CDR1 MNHEY, CDR2 SVGEGT. This CDR3 spans 16 amino acids. This CDR3 is CASSRSKGQGGYEQYF. The CDR3 nucleotides read TGTGCCAGCAGTCGAAGTAAGGGACAGGGAGGGTACGAGCAGTACTTC.

This clone was picked up a small number of times. CDR3 in DNA: TGCAGCGTTGCGAGCGGCGTGAGCACAGATACGCAGTATTTT. Its translation: CSVASGVSTDTQYF. The rearrangement uses TRBV29-1 and TRBJ2-3; D perhaps matches TRBD2 (5 bases). Germline CDR1 is SQVTM and CDR2 is ANQGSEA. The CDR3 consists of 14 residues. The V and J ends lost 4 bases and 0 bases respectively, with 11 bases between them.

The chain uses TRBV7-8 and TRBJ2-7; 7 bases map to TRBD1. The junction had 4 bases not matched to a gene; V was cut back by 2 bases and J by 3 bases. CDR1 is SGHVS and CDR2 is FQNEAQ in the germline V gene. The CDR3 covers 14 residues. CDR3 nucleotides: TGTGCCAGCAGCTTAAATCCAGGGGGCTACGAGCAGTACTTC. Its translation is CASSLNPGGYEQYF.

The table lists this clone with a count of one. The rearrangement links TRBV20-1 to TRBJ2-7; D possibly corresponds to TRBD1 (5 bases). This CDR3 has 12 residues. The V gene's germline CDR1 is DFQATT and CDR2 SNEGSKA (reference sequence). The V and J ends lost 3 bases and 4 bases respectively, with 10 bases between them. CDR3 sequence reads: CSASGGAYEQYF. The DNA for the CDR3 is TGCAGTGCTAGTGGTGGGGCTTACGAGCAGTACTTC.

The chain combines TRBV9 with TRBJ2-2, with 8 bases lining up with TRBD2. V gave up 0 bases and J gave up 3 bases; unmatched junction bases: 7. The length of the CDR3 is 17 residues. Germline assignment: CDR1 SGDLS and CDR2 YYNGEE. The CDR3 DNA reads TGTGCCAGCAGCGTAGGAACGGGACTAGGGTACACCGGGGAGCTGTTTTTT. It yields the protein CASSVGTGLGYTGELFF.

This chain links TRBV28 with TRBJ1-3, with a weak D call TRBD1 (6 bases). CDR1 is MDHEN and CDR2 is SYDVKM in the germline V gene. The CDR3 has 15 residues. V was pared by 6 bases and J by 0 bases, with 12 bases between. CDR3 nucleotide sequence: TGTGCCAGCAGACGGACAGCCGTCTCTGGAAACACCATATATTTT. Translation: CASRRTAVSGNTIYF.

This clone was counted a single time. The chain combines TRBV2 with TRBJ1-1, with 7 bases lining up with TRBD1. CDR3 length equals 14 residues. The trim removed 7 bases at V and 5 bases at J, leaving 10 bases unmatched. Germline values: CDR1 SNHLY, CDR2 FYNNEI. CDR3 sequence (DNA): TGTGCCAGCACTTCTACGACAGGGAGGACTGAAGCTTTCTTT. Translated, it gives CASTSTTGRTEAFF.

V usage is TRBV6-5 and J usage is TRBJ1-6, with D hard to call. V lost 2 bases to trimming and J lost 9 bases, with 14 bases between them. CDR1 is MNHEY and CDR2 is SVGAGI in the germline V gene. This CDR3 is built from 15 residues. The DNA of the CDR3 is TGTGCCAGCAGTTACGGGCCGGAAGCCAGTTCACCCCTCCACTTT. Amino acid sequence: CASSYGPEASSPLHF.

J is TRBJ1-3 and V is TRBV7-8; D is unresolved. V gave up 4 bases and J gave up 0 bases, with 7 bases separating them. CDR1 is SGHVS and CDR2 is FQNEAQ in the germline V gene. This CDR3 has 14 residues. CDR3 residues: CASSWAVSGNTIYF. CDR3 DNA sequence: TGTGCCAGCAGCTGGGCAGTCTCTGGAAACACCATATATTTT.

The chain employs TRBV29-1 and TRBJ1-4; D remains ambiguous. In germline, CDR1 is SQVTM, CDR2 ANQGSEA. The CDR3 length is 12 residues. V lost 6 bases and J 6 bases, leaving 11 bases between the germline ends. CDR3 bases: TGCAGCGTCGGGGAGTCTGATGAAAAACTGTTTTTT. It codes for CSVGESDEKLFF.

The chain has TRBV3-1 (or the pseudogene TRBV3-2) and TRBJ2-6; D call uncertain. CDR3 length equals 13 residues. V was cut by 4 bases and J by 4 bases, with 5 bases left in between. Germline CDR1 LGHDT, CDR2 YNNKEL (reference sequence). This chain's CDR3 is CASSPPGANVLTF. In nucleotides, the CDR3 is TGTGCCAGCAGCCCCCCCGGGGCCAACGTCCTGACTTTC.